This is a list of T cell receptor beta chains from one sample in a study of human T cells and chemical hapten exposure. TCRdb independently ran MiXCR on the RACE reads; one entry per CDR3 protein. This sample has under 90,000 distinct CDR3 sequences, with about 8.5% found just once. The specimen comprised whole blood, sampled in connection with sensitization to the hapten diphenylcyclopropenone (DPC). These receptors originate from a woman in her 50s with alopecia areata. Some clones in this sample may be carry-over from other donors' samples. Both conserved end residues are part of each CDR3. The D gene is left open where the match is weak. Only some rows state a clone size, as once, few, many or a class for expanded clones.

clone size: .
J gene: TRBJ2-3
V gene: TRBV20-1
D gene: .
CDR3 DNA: TGCAGTGCTAGAGATAGATGGGGCACGCAGTATTTT
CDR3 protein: CSARDRWGTQYF

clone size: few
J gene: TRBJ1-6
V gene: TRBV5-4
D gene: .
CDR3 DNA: TGTGCCAGCAGCACCGCCGGGGGCTCCTATAATTCACCCCTCCACTTT
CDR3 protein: CASSTAGGSYNSPLHF

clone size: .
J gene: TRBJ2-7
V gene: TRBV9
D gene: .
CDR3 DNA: TGTGCCAGCAGCGCCGGGACAGCGGGTTACGAGCAGTACTTC
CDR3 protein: CASSAGTAGYEQYF

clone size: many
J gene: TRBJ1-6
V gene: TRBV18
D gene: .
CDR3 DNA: TGTGCCAGCTCCGAGAGCTCCTATAATTCACCCCTCCACTTT
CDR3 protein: CASSESSYNSPLHF

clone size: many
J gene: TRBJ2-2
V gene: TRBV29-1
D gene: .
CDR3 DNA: TGCAGCGCAGGGAACACCGGGGAGCTGTTTTTT
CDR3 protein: CSAGNTGELFF

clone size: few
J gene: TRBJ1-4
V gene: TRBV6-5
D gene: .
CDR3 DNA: TGTGCCAGCAGTTACGAGAACAGGGAGGGTGAAAAACTGTTTTTT
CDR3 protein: CASSYENREGEKLFF

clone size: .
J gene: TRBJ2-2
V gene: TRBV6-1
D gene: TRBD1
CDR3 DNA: TGTGCCAGCAGAGGAGACAGGGGATGGTCCGGGGAGCTGTTTTTT
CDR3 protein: CASRGDRGWSGELFF

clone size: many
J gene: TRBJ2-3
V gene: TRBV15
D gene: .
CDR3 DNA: TGTGCCACCAGCAGAGTTTTGTCAGATACGCAGTATTTT
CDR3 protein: CATSRVLSDTQYF

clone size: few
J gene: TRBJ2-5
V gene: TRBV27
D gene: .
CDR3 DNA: TGTGCCAGCAGTTTGGCACAGGGAGAGACCCAGTACTTC
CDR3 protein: CASSLAQGETQYF

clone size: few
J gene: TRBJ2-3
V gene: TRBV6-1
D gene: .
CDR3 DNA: TGTGCCAGCAGTGCGGAACAGGACATCACGCAGTATTTT
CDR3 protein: CASSAEQDITQYF

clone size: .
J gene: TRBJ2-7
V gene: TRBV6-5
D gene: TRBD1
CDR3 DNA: TGTGCCAGCAGGGGGACAGAGTCCTACGAGCAGTACTTC
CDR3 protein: CASRGTESYEQYF

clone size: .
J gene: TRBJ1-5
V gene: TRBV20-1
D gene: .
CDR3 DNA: TGCAGTGCTAGAGGAAGTCATACAGCTAATCAGCCCCAGCATTTT
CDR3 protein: CSARGSHTANQPQHF

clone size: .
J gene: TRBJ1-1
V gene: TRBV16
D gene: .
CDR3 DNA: TGTGCCAGCAGCCTACTTGGCCCTGAAGCTTTCTTT
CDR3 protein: CASSLLGPEAFF